The 14 T cell receptor beta chains presented below share a single source sample, sequenced in a study of response to subunit inactivated influenza vaccine. Each CDR3 protein is one row after TCRdb ran MiXCR on the RT-PCR reads. The sample contains 500,000 to 600,000 distinct CDR3 sequences, about 10% of which appear only once. Source: PBMCs from blood, taken on the day of vaccination. The receptors here all came from a man aged 50-60 years who received an inactivated influenza vaccine.

The chain couples TRBV29-1 to TRBJ2-5, with D hard to call. Germline CDR1 SQVTM, CDR2 ANQGSEA. The CDR3 is 13 residues long. V dropped 4 bases and J dropped 2 bases, with 11 bases sitting between them. CDR3 nucleotides: TGCAGCGTTGTACGGCAGCAACAAGAGACCCAGTACTTC. Translating it yields CSVVRQQQETQYF.

With respect to this clonotype: A much larger clone differs by one base, so this may be a read error. J is TRBJ2-2 and V is TRBV12-3 or TRBV12-4; unclear D gene. This CDR3 region has 11 residues. V lost 5 bases, J lost 10 bases, and 8 bases lay in between. The CDR3 region is CASSRPEELFF. In DNA form, the CDR3 reads TGTGCCAGCAGTCGCCCCGAGGAGCTGTTTTTT.

This clonotype was seen a few times. This chain uses TRBV12-3 or TRBV12-4 with TRBJ1-2, with TRBD1 as a possible D gene (5 bases). Trimming left V 4 bases short and J 2 bases short, with 11 bases between. The CDR3 totals 14 residues. CDR3 loop: CASSWSGQNYGYTF. The CDR3 nucleotides are TGTGCCAGCAGTTGGTCAGGGCAGAACTATGGCTACACCTTC.

Written as DNA, the CDR3 is TGCGCCAGCAGCTTGGCCCGAGGGGCTCTTCCCCACGAGCAGTACTTC. Translating gives CASSLARGALPHEQYF. The chain has TRBV5-1 and TRBJ2-7; D tentatively reads TRBD1 or TRBD2 (5 bases each). Trimming pared 0 bases from V and 5 bases from J, leaving 18 bases between. Germline V gene data show CDR1 as SGHRS and CDR2 as YFSETQ. CDR3 size: 16 residues.

This rearrangement joins TRBV4-2 to TRBJ2-1, with 8 bases fitting TRBD2. Germline V lookup: CDR1 LGHNA, CDR2 YNFKEQ. This CDR3 comprises 17 residues. Germline trimming cut 4 bases from V and 2 bases from J; bases unmatched to any gene: 10. CDR3 sequence reads: CASSRKTSEVPYNEQFF. In nucleotides, the CDR3 is TGTGCCAGCAGCCGCAAGACTAGCGAGGTACCCTACAATGAGCAGTTCTTC.

This clonotype has only a few counts. This rearrangement joins TRBV20-1 to TRBJ2-1, with TRBD2 as a possible D gene (5 bases). V was clipped by 3 bases and J by 7 bases, with 13 bases between them. CDR1 is DFQATT and CDR2 is SNEGSKA in the germline V gene (reference sequence). The CDR3 runs to 13 residues. The CDR3 DNA reads as TGCAGTGCTAGTCCCTCACTAGTTAATGAGCAGTTCTTC. The encoded protein is CSASPSLVNEQFF.

This clonotype was detected a few times. The chain combines TRBV29-1 with TRBJ2-2; no firm D call. The CDR3 spans 11 residues. V gave up 4 bases and J gave up 6 bases, with 6 bases separating them. Germline CDR1 reads SQVTM; CDR2 reads ANQGSEA. CDR3 region: CSVVRAGELFF. The DNA of the CDR3 is TGCAGCGTTGTAAGGGCCGGGGAGCTGTTTTTT.

This sequence joins TRBV25-1 and TRBJ2-3, with D hard to call. The germline V gene encodes CDR1 MGHDK and CDR2 SYGVNS. The CDR3 has 11 residues. V shed 5 bases and J shed 5 bases, with 5 bases lying between them. The CDR3 reads CASSWKDTQYF. The CDR3 nucleotides read TGTGCCAGCAGTTGGAAAGATACGCAGTATTTT.

There are many counts of this clonotype. The CDR3 loop is CASSPGQTYEQYF. As DNA, the CDR3 is TGTGCCAGCTCACCCGGACAGACCTACGAGCAGTACTTC. The V and J genes are TRBV18 and TRBJ2-7, with D possibly being TRBD1 (6 bases). The CDR3 loop spans 13 amino acids. V lost 3 bases and J 2 bases, leaving 8 bases between the germline ends. CDR1 is KGHSH, CDR2 LQKENI, per germline.

The rearrangement links TRBV15 to TRBJ2-2, with D hard to call. CDR3 length: 15 amino acids. V was shortened by 0 bases and J by 6 bases, with 11 bases between the two germline ends. Germline V gene lookup returns CDR1 LNHNV and CDR2 YYDKDF (reference sequence). CDR3 coding DNA: TGTGCCACCAGCAGAGAGTCGGCAGTTGCCGGGGAGCTGTTTTTT. This translates into CATSRESAVAGELFF.

The gene calls are TRBV19 and TRBJ2-5, with D perhaps assigned TRBD1 or TRBD2 (5 bases each). Germline-derived CDR1 and CDR2 are LNHDA and SQIVND (reference sequence). V lost 5 bases and J 5 bases, leaving 12 bases between the germline ends. The CDR3 totals 13 residues. The CDR3 loop reads CASSRPGTETQYF. As DNA, the CDR3 is TGTGCCAGTAGTCGGCCAGGGACGGAGACCCAGTACTTC.

This clonotype has a count of ten or more. The chain combines TRBV5-1 with TRBJ2-7; D is tentatively TRBD1 or TRBD2 (5 bases each). This CDR3 contains 15 residues. The V and J ends lost 3 bases and 3 bases respectively, with 16 bases between them. Germline values: CDR1 SGHRS, CDR2 YFSETQ. The DNA for the CDR3 is TGCGCCAGCAGCTCGGGGCAGGGTATAGGCTACGAGCAGTACTTC. Amino acids: CASSSGQGIGYEQYF.

This chain uses TRBV7-2 with TRBJ2-2; 8 bases agree with TRBD2. The CDR3 is 18 amino acids. J lost 0 bases, V lost 0 bases, and 6 bases had no gene match. CDR1 and CDR2 from the germline V gene are SGHTA and FQGNSA. The CDR3 DNA reads TGTGCCAGCAGCTTAGCGAGGGCGGGAGGCTCGAACACCGGGGAGCTGTTTTTT. Translation: CASSLARAGGSNTGELFF.

At least ten counts were recorded for this clonotype. This chain uses TRBV5-6 with TRBJ2-7, with D possibly TRBD2 on 6 matching bases. From germline, CDR1 is SGHDT and CDR2 YYEEEE. This CDR3 region has 16 residues. V lost 4 bases and J lost 0, with 17 bases in between. Written as DNA, the CDR3 is TGTGCCAGCAGCCCCGTCAGGCGGACTACCTCCTACGAGCAGTACTTC. Amino acid sequence: CASSPVRRTTSYEQYF.